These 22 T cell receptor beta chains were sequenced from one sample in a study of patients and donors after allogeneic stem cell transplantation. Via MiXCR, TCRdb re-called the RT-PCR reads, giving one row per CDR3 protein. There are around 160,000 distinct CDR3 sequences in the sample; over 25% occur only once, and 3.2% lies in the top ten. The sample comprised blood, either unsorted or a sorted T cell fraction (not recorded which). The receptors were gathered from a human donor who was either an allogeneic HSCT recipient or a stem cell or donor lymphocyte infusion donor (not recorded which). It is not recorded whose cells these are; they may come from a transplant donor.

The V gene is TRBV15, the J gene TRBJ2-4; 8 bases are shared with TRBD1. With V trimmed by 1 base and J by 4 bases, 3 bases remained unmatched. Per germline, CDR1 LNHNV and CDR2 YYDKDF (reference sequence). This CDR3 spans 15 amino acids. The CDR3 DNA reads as TGTGCCACCAGCAGAGTGACAGGGGTTAAAAACATTCAGTACTTC. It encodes CATSRVTGVKNIQYF. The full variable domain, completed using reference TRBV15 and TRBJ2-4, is DAMVIQNPRYQVTQFGKPVTLSCSQTLNHNVMYWYQQKSSQAPKLLFHYYDKDFNNEADTPDNFQSRRPNTSFCFLDIRSPGLGDTAMYLCATSRVTGVKNIQYFGAGTRLSVL.

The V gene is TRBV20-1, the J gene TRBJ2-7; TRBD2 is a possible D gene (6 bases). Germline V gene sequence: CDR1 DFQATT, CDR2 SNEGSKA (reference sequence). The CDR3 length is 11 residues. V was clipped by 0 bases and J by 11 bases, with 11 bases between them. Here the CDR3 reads CSARDQGGKYF. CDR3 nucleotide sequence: TGCAGTGCTAGAGACCAGGGAGGAAAGTACTTC.

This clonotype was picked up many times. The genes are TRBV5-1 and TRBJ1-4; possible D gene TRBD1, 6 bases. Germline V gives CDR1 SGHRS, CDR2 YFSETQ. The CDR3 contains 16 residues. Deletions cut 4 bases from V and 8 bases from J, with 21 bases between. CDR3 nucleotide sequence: TGCGCCAGCAGCCGATTTCCTGGGGACATCCGGGAAAAACTGTTTTTT. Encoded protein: CASSRFPGDIREKLFF.

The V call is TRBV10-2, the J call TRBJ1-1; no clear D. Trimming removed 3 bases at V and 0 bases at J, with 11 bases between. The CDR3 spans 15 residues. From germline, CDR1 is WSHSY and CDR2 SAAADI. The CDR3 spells CASSDREGMNTEAFF. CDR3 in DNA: TGCGCCAGCAGTGACCGAGAGGGCATGAACACTGAAGCTTTCTTT.

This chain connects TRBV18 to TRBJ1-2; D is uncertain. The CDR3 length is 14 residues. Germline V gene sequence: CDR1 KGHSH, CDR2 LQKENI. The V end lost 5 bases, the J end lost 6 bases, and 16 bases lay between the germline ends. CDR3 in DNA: TGTGCCAGCTCATCGGGGAGTGCCCTCGATGGCTACACCTTC. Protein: CASSSGSALDGYTF.

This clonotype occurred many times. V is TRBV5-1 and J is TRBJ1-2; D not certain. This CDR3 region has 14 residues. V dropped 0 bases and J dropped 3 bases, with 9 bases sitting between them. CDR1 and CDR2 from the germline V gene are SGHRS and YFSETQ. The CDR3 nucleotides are TGCGCCAGCAGCTTGGGACACCAGTACTATGGCTACACCTTC. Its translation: CASSLGHQYYGYTF.

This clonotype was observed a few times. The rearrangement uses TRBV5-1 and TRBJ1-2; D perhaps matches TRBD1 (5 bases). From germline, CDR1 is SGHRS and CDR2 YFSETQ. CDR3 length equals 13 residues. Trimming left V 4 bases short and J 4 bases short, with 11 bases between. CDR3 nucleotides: TGCGCCAGCAGCGCGACAGATAGCTATGGCTACACCTTC. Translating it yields CASSATDSYGYTF.

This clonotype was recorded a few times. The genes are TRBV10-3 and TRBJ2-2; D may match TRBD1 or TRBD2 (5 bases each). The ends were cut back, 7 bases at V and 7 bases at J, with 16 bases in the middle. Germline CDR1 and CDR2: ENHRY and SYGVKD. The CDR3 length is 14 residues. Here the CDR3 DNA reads TGTGCCATCACCGAGGGGCAGGGCGGCGGGGAGCTGTTTTTT. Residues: CAITEGQGGGELFF.

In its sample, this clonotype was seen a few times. CDR3 loop: CASTYGAGLLNSPLHF. The CDR3 nucleotides read TGTGCCAGCACCTACGGAGCAGGCCTCCTTAATTCACCCCTCCACTTT. The chain recombines TRBV6-2 or TRBV6-3 with TRBJ1-6; D is uncertain. This CDR3 has 16 residues. V lost 7 bases, J lost 6 bases, and 19 bases lay in between. Germline V lookup: CDR1 MNHEY, CDR2 SVGEGT.

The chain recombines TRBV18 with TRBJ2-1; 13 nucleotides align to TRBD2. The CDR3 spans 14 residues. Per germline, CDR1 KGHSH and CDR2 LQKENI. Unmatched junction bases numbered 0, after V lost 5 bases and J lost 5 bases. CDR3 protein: CASSGTSGNNEQFF. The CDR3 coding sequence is TGTGCCAGCTCAGGGACTAGCGGGAACAATGAGCAGTTCTTC.

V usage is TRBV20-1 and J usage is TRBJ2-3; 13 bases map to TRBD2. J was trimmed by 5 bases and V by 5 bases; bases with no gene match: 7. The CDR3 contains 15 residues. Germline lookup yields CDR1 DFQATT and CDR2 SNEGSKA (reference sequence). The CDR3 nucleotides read TGCAGTGCTTGTGGACTAGCGGGAGATGTAGATACGCAGTATTTT. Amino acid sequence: CSACGLAGDVDTQYF.

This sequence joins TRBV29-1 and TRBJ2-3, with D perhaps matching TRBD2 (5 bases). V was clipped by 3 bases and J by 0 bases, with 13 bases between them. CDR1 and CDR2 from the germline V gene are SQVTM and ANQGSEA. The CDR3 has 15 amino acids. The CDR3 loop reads CSVDGGGVSTDTQYF. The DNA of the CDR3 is TGCAGCGTTGATGGTGGAGGAGTCAGCACAGATACGCAGTATTTT.

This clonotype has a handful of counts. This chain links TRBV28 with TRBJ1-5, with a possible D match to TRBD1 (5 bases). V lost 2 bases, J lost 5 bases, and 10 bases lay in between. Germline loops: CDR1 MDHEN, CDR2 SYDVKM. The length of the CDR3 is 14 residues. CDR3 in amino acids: CASSLGGGYQPQHF. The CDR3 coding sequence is TGTGCCAGCAGTTTAGGTGGGGGGTATCAGCCCCAGCATTTT.

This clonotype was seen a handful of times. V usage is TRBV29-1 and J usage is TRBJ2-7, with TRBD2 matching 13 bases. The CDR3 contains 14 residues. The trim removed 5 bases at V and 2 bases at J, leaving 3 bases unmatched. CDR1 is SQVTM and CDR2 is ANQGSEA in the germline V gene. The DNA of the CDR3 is TGCAGCGTTCTGGGACTAGCGGGACCCTACGAGCAGTACTTC. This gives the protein CSVLGLAGPYEQYF.

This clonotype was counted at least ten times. CDR3 DNA: TGTGCCAGCAGTCTCGGGGGGATCTCCTATAATTCACCCCTCCACTTT. Translation gives CASSLGGISYNSPLHF. The V gene is TRBV28, the J gene TRBJ1-6; possible D gene TRBD1, 5 bases. The CDR3 spans 16 residues. Germline CDR1 reads MDHEN; CDR2 reads SYDVKM. Trimming removed 5 bases at V and 0 bases at J, with 11 bases between.

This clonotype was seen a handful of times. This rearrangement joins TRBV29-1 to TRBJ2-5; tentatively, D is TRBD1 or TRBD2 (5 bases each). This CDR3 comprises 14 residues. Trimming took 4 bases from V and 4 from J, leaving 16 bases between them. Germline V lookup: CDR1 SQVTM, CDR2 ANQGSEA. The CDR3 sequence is CSVVPGTKRETQYF. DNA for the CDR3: TGCAGCGTTGTACCAGGGACGAAGAGAGAGACCCAGTACTTC.

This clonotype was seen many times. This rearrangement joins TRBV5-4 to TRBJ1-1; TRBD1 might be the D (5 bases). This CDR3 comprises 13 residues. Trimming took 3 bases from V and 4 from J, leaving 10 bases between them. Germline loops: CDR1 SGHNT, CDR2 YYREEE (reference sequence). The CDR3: CASSSFGATEAFF. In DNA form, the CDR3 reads TGTGCCAGCAGCTCCTTTGGGGCCACTGAAGCTTTCTTT.

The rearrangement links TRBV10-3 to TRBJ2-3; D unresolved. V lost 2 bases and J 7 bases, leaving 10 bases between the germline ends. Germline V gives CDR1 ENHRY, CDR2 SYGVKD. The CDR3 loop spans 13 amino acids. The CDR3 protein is CAISERRDNTQYF. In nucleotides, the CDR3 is TGTGCCATCAGTGAGCGGAGAGATAATACGCAGTATTTT.

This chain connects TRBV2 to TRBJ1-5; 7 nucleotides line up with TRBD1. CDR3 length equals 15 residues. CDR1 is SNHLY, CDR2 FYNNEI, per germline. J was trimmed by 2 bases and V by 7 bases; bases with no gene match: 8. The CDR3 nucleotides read TGTGCCAGCATCCTGACAGGGCGCGGCAATCAGCCCCAGCATTTT. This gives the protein CASILTGRGNQPQHF.

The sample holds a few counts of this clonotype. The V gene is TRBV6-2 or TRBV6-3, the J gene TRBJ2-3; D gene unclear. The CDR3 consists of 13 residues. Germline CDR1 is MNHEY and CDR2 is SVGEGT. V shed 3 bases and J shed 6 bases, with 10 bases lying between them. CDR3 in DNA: TGTGCCAGCAGTTATCCAGTTTCGGATACGCAGTATTTT. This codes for CASSYPVSDTQYF.

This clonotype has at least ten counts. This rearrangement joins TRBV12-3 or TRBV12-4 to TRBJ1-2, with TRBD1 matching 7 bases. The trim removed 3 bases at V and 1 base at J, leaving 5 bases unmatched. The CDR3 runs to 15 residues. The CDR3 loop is CASSFGQEVNYGYTF. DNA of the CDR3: TGTGCCAGCAGTTTTGGACAGGAGGTTAACTATGGCTACACCTTC.

The CDR3: CSVVGLAGGNYEQYF. CDR3 DNA: TGCAGCGTTGTGGGACTAGCGGGAGGCAACTACGAGCAGTACTTC. The chain employs TRBV29-1 and TRBJ2-7; 15 bases line up with TRBD2. Germline V gives CDR1 SQVTM, CDR2 ANQGSEA. V shed 4 bases and J 3 bases; nucleotides not matched to a gene: 4. The CDR3 runs 15 residues.